This is a list of T cell receptor beta chains from one sample in a study of OX40 agonist ivuxolimab in advanced cancers. Sequenced by immunoSEQ multiplex PCR; TCRdb stores in-frame clones only, minus some. The sample holds 70,000 to 95,000 clones; roughly 94% are singletons and the top ten take 8.5% to 10%. The sample consisted of CD4+ or CD8+ T cells sorted from blood, taken in a trial of the OX40 agonist ivuxolimab. The source of these receptors is an adult with an advanced solid tumor such as melanoma, head and neck, liver or kidney cancer. Both conserved end residues are part of each CDR3. D genes are given only for firm matches.

V gene	D gene	CDR3 protein
TRBV13	TRBD1	CASSLGQNYGYTF
TRBV7-3	-	CASSLIGGEETQYF
TRBV28	-	CASSHRGPSNQPQHF
TRBV12-5	-	CASGPGTGNTIYF
TRBV6-1	-	CASSEGVQYF
TRBV15	-	CATGISNQAGEQYF
TRBV5-5	-	CASSYYMGDQPQHF
TRBV12-5	-	CASGLLTGSSTDTQYF
TRBV4-1	TRBD2	CASSYSGSDIQYF
TRBV4-1	TRBD1	CASSQRQGRDEKLFF
TRBV7-9	TRBD1	CASLTGDYEQYF
TRBV27	-	CASSEGLYMMANEKLFF
TRBV2	-	CASSAWGTEEKLFF
TRBV5-6	-	CASSLSGIEPQHF
TRBV7-9	-	CAIPPLGAGLVNEQFF
TRBV4-3	-	CASSPNTNYEQYF
TRBV19	TRBD1	CASSHGTAYEQYF
TRBV12-5	-	CASGLYTGYYGYTF
TRBV19	-	CASSRVQNTGELFF